This entry lists 24 T cell receptor beta chains sequenced from one sample in a study of shared clonotypes between healthy human individuals. Data came from immunoSEQ multiplex PCR; TCRdb stores just in-frame clones and leaves some out. The sample lists approximately 2.5 million clones, 93% occurring once. Sequenced: naive CD4+ T cells from PBMCs. Subset indicated: CD45RA+ positively selected. These receptors all come from a man aged 18 to 29 in good health. Some clones in this sample may be carry-over from other donors' samples.

Concerning this clone itself: Other DNA sequences in this specimen translate into the identical CDR3. The rearrangement joins TRBV5-1 to TRBJ2-7, with 8 positions matching TRBD2. V dropped 3 bases and J dropped 5; count of bases not matched to a gene: 7. The CDR3 runs to 14 residues. The germline V gene encodes CDR1 SGHRS and CDR2 YFSETQ. The CDR3 loop is CASSWGLGGDEQYF. CDR3 nucleotides: TGCGCCAGCAGCTGGGGACTAGGGGGAGACGAGCAGTACTTC.

Regarding this clone: The sample holds other DNA sequences that translate to the same CDR3. The CDR3 DNA follows: TGCGCCAGCAGCCCCGACCTCTACGAGCAGTACTTC. It codes for CASSPDLYEQYF. The rearrangement links TRBV5-1 to TRBJ2-7; D call uncertain. The germline V and J ends were trimmed by 4 bases and 3 bases, with 8 bases remaining between them. The length of the CDR3 is 12 residues. CDR1 is SGHRS, CDR2 YFSETQ, per germline. Looking up the rest from reference TRBV5-1 and TRBJ2-7 gives the full variable domain: KAGVTQTPRYLIKTRGQQVTLSCSPISGHRSVSWYQQTPGQGLQFLFEYFSETQRNKGNFPGRFSGRQFSNSRSEMNVSTLELGDSALYLCASSPDLYEQYFGPGTRLTVT.

The V gene is TRBV7-6, the J gene TRBJ2-7, with D uncertain. The V and J ends lost 5 bases and 4 bases respectively, with 15 bases between them. The CDR3 totals 14 residues. The germline V gene encodes CDR1 SGHVS and CDR2 FNYEAQ. This chain's CDR3 is CASSQHEHFYEQYF. CDR3 nucleotide sequence: TGTGCCAGCAGCCAACACGAACATTTTTACGAGCAGTACTTC.

The chain recombines TRBV10-2 with TRBJ1-2; TRBD1 aligns across 9 bases. Germline CDR1 and CDR2: WSHSY and SAAADI. CDR3 length: 15 amino acids. The trim removed 6 bases at V and 2 bases at J, leaving 7 bases unmatched. The CDR3 DNA is TGCGCCAGCAGCCCAACAGGGGGCGAGAACTATGGCTACACCTTC. Its translation is CASSPTGGENYGYTF.

The chain is built from TRBV29-1 and TRBJ2-1; TRBD2 matches 11 bases. J lost 5 bases, V lost 2 bases, and 5 bases had no gene match. CDR1 is SQVTM, CDR2 ANQGSEA, per germline. There are 15 residues in the CDR3. CDR3 sequence: CSVEFVLAGDNEQFF. CDR3 coding DNA: TGCAGCGTTGAATTCGTACTAGCGGGGGACAATGAGCAGTTCTTC.

This chain links TRBV6-4 with TRBJ2-1; D is perhaps TRBD2 (6 bases). Germline V gives CDR1 MRHNA, CDR2 SNTAGT. The CDR3 has 14 residues. V lost 6 bases and J lost 7, with 16 bases in between. The CDR3 DNA sequence: TGTGCCAGCAGCGCCGGGACTTCCTTTAATGAGCAGTTCTTC. This codes for CASSAGTSFNEQFF.

The J gene is TRBJ1-1, the V gene TRBV15; no firm D call. The CDR3 extends over 15 amino acids. Between the trimmed V and J ends, which lost 5 bases and 7 bases, there was a span of 20 bases. Germline V gives CDR1 LNHNV, CDR2 YYDKDF (reference sequence). In nucleotides, the CDR3 is TGTGCCACCAGCGGAACCGGGGATTGGCAGAGTGAAGCTTTCTTT. Translating gives CATSGTGDWQSEAFF.

Turning to this clone: Other DNA sequences in this specimen translate into the identical CDR3. The chain recombines TRBV9 with TRBJ2-2; no clear D gene. CDR3 length: 14 amino acids. CDR1 is SGDLS, CDR2 YYNGEE, per germline. The germline V and J ends were trimmed by 0 bases and 2 bases, with 5 bases remaining between them. CDR3 residues: CASSVVRNTGELFF. The CDR3 nucleotides are TGTGCCAGCAGCGTAGTACGTAACACCGGGGAGCTGTTTTTT.

V gene TRBV2 combines with J gene TRBJ2-1, with TRBD2 matching over 7 bases. The CDR3 sequence is 15 residues long. Trimming cost V 11 bases and J 2 bases; bases outside gene matches: 12. The V gene's germline CDR1 is SNHLY and CDR2 FYNNEI. The CDR3 DNA reads as TGTGCCCTGAGCAGGGCGGGGGTGACCTACAATGAGCAGTTCTTC. This codes for CALSRAGVTYNEQFF.

The chain is built from TRBV11-3 and TRBJ2-7, with 9 bases lining up with TRBD2. Trimming took 1 base from V and 2 from J; bases not matched to a gene: 3. CDR3 size: 15 residues. Germline V lookup: CDR1 SGHNT, CDR2 YENEEA. The CDR3 protein is CASSLGLADPYEQYF. For the CDR3, the DNA is TGTGCCAGCAGCTTAGGACTAGCGGACCCCTACGAGCAGTACTTC. Looking up the rest from reference TRBV11-3 and TRBJ2-7 gives the full variable domain: EAGVVQSPRYKIIEKKQPVAFWCNPISGHNTLYWYLQNLGQGPELLIRYENEEAVDDSQLPKDRFSAERLKGVDSTLKIQPAELGDSAVYLCASSLGLADPYEQYFGPGTRLTVT.

The rearrangement uses TRBV2 and TRBJ2-7; 8 nucleotides line up with TRBD1. In germline, CDR1 is SNHLY, CDR2 FYNNEI. CDR3 length: 15 amino acids. V dropped 5 bases and J dropped 2; count of bases not matched to a gene: 8. CDR3 residues: CASSKSGTGPYEQYF. The CDR3 DNA reads as TGTGCCAGCAGTAAATCCGGGACAGGCCCCTACGAGCAGTACTTC.

The chain links TRBV5-1 to TRBJ2-1; 15 bases match TRBD2. CDR1 SGHRS and CDR2 YFSETQ come from the germline V gene. J lost 3 bases, V lost 1 base, and 8 bases had no gene match. This CDR3 is built from 19 residues. The CDR3, as DNA: TGCGCCAGCAGCTTGACCGGACTAGCGGGAGGGGATTACTACAATGAGCAGTTCTTC. Its translation is CASSLTGLAGGDYYNEQFF.

The rearrangement joins TRBV10-3 to TRBJ1-5; TRBD1 agrees at 9 bases. The CDR3 runs 15 residues. V trimming: 6 bases; J trimming: 0 bases; junction bases outside the gene matches: 3. Germline CDR1 ENHRY, CDR2 SYGVKD. CDR3: CAISGTGYSNQPQHF. The CDR3 region has the DNA TGTGCCATCAGCGGGACAGGGTATAGCAATCAGCCCCAGCATTTT.

This chain joins TRBV7-3 and TRBJ2-3; D remains ambiguous. V lost 7 bases to trimming and J lost 6 bases, with 8 bases between them. Germline V CDR1 and CDR2: SGHTA, FQGTGA. CDR3 size: 11 residues. This CDR3 reads CASIMGDTQYF. CDR3 bases: TGTGCCAGCATAATGGGCGATACGCAGTATTTT. Variable domain in full (rest from reference TRBV7-3 and TRBJ2-3): GAGVSQTPSNKVTEKGKYVELRCDPISGHTALYWYRQSLGQGPEFLIYFQGTGAADDSGLPNDRFFAVRPEGSVSTLKIQRTERGDSAVYLCASIMGDTQYFGPGTRLTVL.

This clone showed up just once. The V and J genes are TRBV5-1 and TRBJ1-5; the D is unclear. CDR1 is SGHRS, CDR2 YFSETQ, per germline. The V and J ends lost 0 bases and 1 base respectively, with 11 bases between them. This CDR3 is 16 amino acids long. The CDR3 DNA reads as TGCGCCAGCAGCTTGGGCGGAGCCGTCAGCAATCAGCCCCAGCATTTT. It yields the protein CASSLGGAVSNQPQHF.

The chain has TRBV6-4 and TRBJ1-2; 7 bases map to TRBD1. V lost 2 bases, J lost 5 bases, and 2 bases stayed unmatched. CDR1 and CDR2 from the germline V gene are MRHNA and SNTAGT. CDR3 length: 13 residues. Here the CDR3 DNA reads TGTGCCAGCAGTGACACAGGGGCGTATGGCTACACCTTC. Residues: CASSDTGAYGYTF.

The V gene is TRBV6-1, the J gene TRBJ1-2; 7 bases agree with TRBD1. The CDR3 extends over 13 amino acids. Germline V gives CDR1 MNHNS, CDR2 SASEGT. V was clipped by 8 bases and J by 2 bases; unmatched bases: 5. Here the CDR3 DNA reads TGTGCCAGCTCTCCCAGGGGGAACTATGGCTACACCTTC. Its protein product is CASSPRGNYGYTF.

This clone has just one count. The gene calls are TRBV7-2 and TRBJ2-3, with 14 bases identical to TRBD2. CDR1 and CDR2 from the germline V gene are SGHTA and FQGNSA. The ends lost 5 bases at V and 9 bases at J; junction bases unmatched: 7. The CDR3 totals 15 residues. This CDR3 reads CASSIGLAGGGTQYF. The CDR3 nucleotides are TGTGCCAGCAGCATAGGACTAGCGGGAGGTGGAACGCAGTATTTT.

This chain connects TRBV6-6 to TRBJ2-5, with 10 positions matching TRBD1. With the DNA end fitting TRBJ2-7 better, the J assignment may be wrong. This CDR3 has 15 residues. Germline CDR1 is MNHNY and CDR2 is SVGAGI (reference sequence). CDR3 nucleotide sequence: TGTGCCAGCAGTCACCGGGACAGGGGATCCCACGAGCAGTACTTC. The encoded protein is CASSHRDRGSHEQYF.

The genes are TRBV6-6 and TRBJ1-3; possibly TRBD1 for D (6 bases). Germline V gene lookup returns CDR1 MNHNY and CDR2 SVGAGI (reference sequence). V was trimmed by 5 bases and J by 2 bases, leaving 16 bases between them. The CDR3 has 16 amino acids. In DNA form, the CDR3 reads TGTGCCAGCAGTATACAACAGGGCGGCGCTGGAAACACCATATATTTT. It specifies CASSIQQGGAGNTIYF.

The V gene is TRBV18, the J gene TRBJ2-7; either TRBD1 or TRBD2 may fit D (5 bases each). Germline V CDR1 and CDR2: KGHSH, LQKENI. CDR3 length: 14 amino acids. V lost 6 bases and J lost 3, with 15 bases in between. CDR3 sequence: CASSSAGTVYEQYF. The CDR3 DNA sequence: TGTGCCAGCTCGTCCGCCGGGACGGTCTACGAGCAGTACTTC.

This chain links TRBV28 with TRBJ2-1, with D possibly being TRBD1 (6 bases). Looked up from germline, CDR1 is MDHEN and CDR2 is SYDVKM. This CDR3 is built from 12 residues. V shed 6 bases and J shed 6 bases, with 9 bases lying between them. The CDR3 region is CASRIQGNEQFF. CDR3 sequence (DNA): TGTGCCAGCAGAATACAGGGCAATGAGCAGTTCTTC. Using reference TRBV28 and TRBJ2-1 for the parts outside the CDR3, the full variable domain is DVKVTQSSRYLVKRTGEKVFLECVQDMDHENMFWYRQDPGLGLRLIYFSYDVKMKEKGDIPEGYSVSREKKERFSLILESASTNQTSMYLCASRIQGNEQFFGPGTRLTVL.

The chain couples TRBV2 to TRBJ2-3; the match to TRBD1 covers 7 bases. This CDR3 has 18 residues. Germline V CDR1 and CDR2: SNHLY, FYNNEI. J lost 0 bases, V lost 8 bases, and 17 bases had no gene match. The CDR3 region has the DNA TGTGCCAGCCCGATGGGGCGACAGGGCCCTCCTAGCACAGATACGCAGTATTTT. This sequence encodes CASPMGRQGPPSTDTQYF.

As concerns this clone: The identical CDR3 is also encoded by other nucleotide sequences in the sample. This sequence joins TRBV29-1 and TRBJ1-1, with no clear D. Trimming pared 4 bases from V and 0 bases from J, leaving 3 bases between. This CDR3 has 11 residues. Germline CDR1 SQVTM, CDR2 ANQGSEA. CDR3 sequence reads: CSVVMNTEAFF. CDR3 bases: TGCAGCGTTGTCATGAACACTGAAGCTTTCTTT.